This TCR beta chain comes out of a study of blood T cell repertoires in COVID-19. Looking at the study overall: Material from acute and convalescent COVID-19 was sourced from the United States, Italy and Spain. Sample material is recorded as cDNA or gDNA derived from T cells, B-cell-depleted T cells, or PBMCs.

This CDR3 has 13 amino acids. Trimming took off 6 bases at V and 6 bases at J, with 11 bases between the two ends. Germline CDR1 reads MRHNA; CDR2 reads SNTAGT. How the authors handled the data: The authors estimated nucleated cell counts from reference gene primer amplification. The table came from immunoSEQ multiplex PCR; TCRdb's copy has only in-frame clones and leaves some out. V and J calls and clone size are copied from that table; D and trimming were computed from the DNA. Of 81,000 or so clones listed, roughly 90% are singletons. This clone was observed a few times. Sequencing was done on a sample of peripheral blood. The clonotype was recovered from a man in his 70s with active or convalescent COVID-19. V and J are TRBV6-4 and TRBJ2-2; D remains unclear. CDR3 sequence (DNA): TGTGCCAGCAGGGATAGTGAGGCCGGGGAGCTGTTTTTT. Translating gives CASRDSEAGELFF.